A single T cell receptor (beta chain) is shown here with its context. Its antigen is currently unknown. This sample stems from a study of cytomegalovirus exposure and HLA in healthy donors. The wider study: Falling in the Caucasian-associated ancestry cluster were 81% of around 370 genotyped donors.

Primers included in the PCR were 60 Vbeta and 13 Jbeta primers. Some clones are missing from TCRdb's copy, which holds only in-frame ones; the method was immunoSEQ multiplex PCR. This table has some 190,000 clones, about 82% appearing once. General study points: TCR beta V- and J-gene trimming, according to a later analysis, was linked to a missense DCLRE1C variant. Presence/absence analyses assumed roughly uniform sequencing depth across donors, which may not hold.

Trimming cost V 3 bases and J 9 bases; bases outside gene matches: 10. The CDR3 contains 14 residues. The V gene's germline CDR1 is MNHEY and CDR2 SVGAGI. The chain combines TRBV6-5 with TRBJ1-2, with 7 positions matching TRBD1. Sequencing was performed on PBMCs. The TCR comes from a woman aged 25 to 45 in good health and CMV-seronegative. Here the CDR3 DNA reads TGTGCCAGCAGTTATTTGACTCGACAGGGCAGCTACACCTTC. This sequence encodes CASSYLTRQGSYTF.